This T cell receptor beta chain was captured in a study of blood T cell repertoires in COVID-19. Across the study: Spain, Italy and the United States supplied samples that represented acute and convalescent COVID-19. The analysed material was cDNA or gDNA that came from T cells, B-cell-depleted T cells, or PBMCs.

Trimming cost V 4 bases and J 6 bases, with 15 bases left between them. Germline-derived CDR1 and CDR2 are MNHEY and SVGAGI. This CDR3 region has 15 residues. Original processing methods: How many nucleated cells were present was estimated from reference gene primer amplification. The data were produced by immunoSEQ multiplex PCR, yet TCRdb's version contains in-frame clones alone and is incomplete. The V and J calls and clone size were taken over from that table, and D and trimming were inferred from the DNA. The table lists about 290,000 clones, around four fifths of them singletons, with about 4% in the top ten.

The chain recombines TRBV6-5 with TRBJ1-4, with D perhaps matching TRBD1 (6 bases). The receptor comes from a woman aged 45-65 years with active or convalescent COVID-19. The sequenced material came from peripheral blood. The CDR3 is CASSSQGRLYEKLFF. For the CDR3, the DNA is TGTGCCAGCAGTTCCCAGGGGCGGCTCTATGAAAAACTGTTTTTT.